The 30 T cell receptor beta chains reported below all come from one sample, sequenced in a study of blood T cell repertoires in COVID-19. Produced via immunoSEQ multiplex PCR; TCRdb's table is partial and in-frame only. The table shows about 180,000 clones, with approximately 87% occurring only once. Sequences were obtained from peripheral blood. Receptors were obtained from a woman in her seventies with COVID-19, enrolled during active disease.

The J gene is TRBJ1-4, the V gene TRBV2; TRBD1 aligns across 11 bases. With 4 bases clipped from V and 16 bases from J, the junction kept 5 bases outside the gene matches. The CDR3 has 12 residues. In germline, CDR1 is SNHLY, CDR2 FYNNEI. This CDR3 reads CASSGTGGHGFF. The CDR3 DNA reads as TGTGCCAGCAGTGGGACAGGGGGCCATGGGTTTTTT. The variable domain in full, completed from reference TRBV2 and TRBJ1-4, reads EPEVTQTPSHQVTQMGQEVILRCVPISNHLYFYWYRQILGQKVEFLVSFYNNEISEKSEIFDDQFSVERPDGSNFTLKIRSTKLEDSAMYFCASSGTGGHGFFGSGTQLSVL.

This chain links TRBV6-1 with TRBJ1-2, with D unresolved. V lost 3 bases to trimming and J lost 7 bases, with 12 bases between them. CDR3 size: 13 residues. Germline CDR1 is MNHNS and CDR2 is SASEGT. CDR3 loop: CASSERAVGGYTF. In DNA, the CDR3 is TGTGCCAGCAGTGAGCGGGCAGTGGGTGGCTACACCTTC.

This chain uses TRBV28 with TRBJ2-3; TRBD2 matches at 7 bases. Germline V CDR1 and CDR2: MDHEN, SYDVKM. V was clipped by 2 bases and J by 4 bases; unmatched bases: 3. This CDR3 contains 14 residues. The CDR3 reads CASSLGGSSDTQYF. The CDR3, as DNA: TGTGCCAGCAGTTTAGGCGGGAGTTCAGATACGCAGTATTTT.

The genes are TRBV11-3 and TRBJ2-1, with a tentative D call TRBD2 (6 bases). Germline-derived CDR1 and CDR2 are SGHNT and YENEEA. CDR3 length: 17 residues. Trimming took 2 bases from V and 0 from J, leaving 14 bases between them. Here the CDR3 DNA reads TGTGCCAGCAGCTTACCCCCCCCTAGCGTCTCCTACAATGAGCAGTTCTTC. Translation: CASSLPPPSVSYNEQFF.

This sequence joins TRBV25-1 and TRBJ2-5, with 8 bases aligning to TRBD1. The CDR3 has 12 residues. V lost 7 bases, J lost 5 bases, and 3 bases stayed unmatched. CDR1 MGHDK and CDR2 SYGVNS come from the germline V gene. The CDR3 loop is CASKDRAETQYF. In nucleotides, the CDR3 is TGTGCCAGCAAGGACAGGGCTGAGACCCAGTACTTC.

The chain uses TRBV12-3 or TRBV12-4 and TRBJ1-2; possibly TRBD1 for D (6 bases). Trimming shortened V by 4 bases and J by 8 bases, and 14 bases separated the two germline ends. The CDR3 spans 13 residues. CDR3 DNA sequence: TGTGCCAGCAGTTGGGGGGGCGCTGGGGGCTACACCTTC. This sequence encodes CASSWGGAGGYTF.

The rearrangement joins TRBV25-1 to TRBJ2-2, with a weak D call TRBD2 (6 bases). The CDR3 covers 14 residues. Per germline, CDR1 MGHDK and CDR2 SYGVNS. V lost 5 bases to trimming and J lost 6 bases, with 13 bases between them. The CDR3 DNA reads TGTGCCAGCAGTCTTTCGGGAGCCGCCGGGGAGCTGTTTTTT. Residues: CASSLSGAAGELFF.

The rearrangement uses TRBV20-1 and TRBJ2-1; D possibly corresponds to TRBD1 (5 bases). Germline V gene sequence: CDR1 DFQATT, CDR2 SNEGSKA (reference sequence). V was pared by 5 bases and J by 6 bases, with 8 bases between. The CDR3 consists of 11 residues. The CDR3 spells CSAYRTNEQFF. The CDR3 DNA is TGCAGTGCTTACAGGACCAATGAGCAGTTCTTC.

The CDR3 sequence: CASSRGQGAVIGGELFF. The CDR3 coding sequence is TGTGCCAGCTCACGAGGCCAGGGGGCCGTGATTGGCGGGGAGCTGTTTTTT. This chain links TRBV18 with TRBJ2-2, with 8 bases identical to TRBD1. Germline CDR1 and CDR2: KGHSH and LQKENI. V was clipped by 4 bases and J by 7 bases; unmatched bases: 14. This CDR3 contains 17 residues.

V is TRBV5-5 and J is TRBJ2-3; tentatively, D is TRBD2 (5 bases). The CDR3 runs to 16 residues. Germline CDR1 is SGHKS and CDR2 is YYEKEE (reference sequence). The V and J ends lost 0 bases and 4 bases respectively, with 15 bases between them. In DNA form, the CDR3 reads TGTGCCAGCAGCTTGGCCGATGGGTGGGAGTCAGATACGCAGTATTTT. Encoded protein: CASSLADGWESDTQYF.

The chain recombines TRBV12-3 or TRBV12-4 with TRBJ2-2; D is ambiguous. V was pared by 3 bases and J by 7 bases, with 6 bases between. The CDR3 covers 12 residues. The CDR3 protein is CASSFQDGELFF. CDR3 in DNA: TGTGCCAGCAGTTTCCAGGACGGGGAGCTGTTTTTT.

J is TRBJ2-7 and V is TRBV5-1, with 8 nucleotides matching TRBD2. Germline loops: CDR1 SGHRS, CDR2 YFSETQ. This CDR3 region has 15 residues. The ends lost 4 bases at V and 3 bases at J; junction bases unmatched: 9. The CDR3 is CASSLAASGYYEQYF. The CDR3 DNA is TGCGCCAGCAGCCTGGCGGCTAGCGGGTACTACGAGCAGTACTTC.

The chain recombines TRBV27 with TRBJ2-2, with a possible D match to TRBD1 (6 bases). CDR1 is MNHEY and CDR2 is SMNVEV in the germline V gene (reference sequence). This CDR3 has 17 amino acids. Trimming pared 6 bases from V and 0 bases from J, leaving 17 bases between. CDR3 sequence: CASSFRQGPSNTGELFF. CDR3 DNA: TGTGCCAGCAGCTTCCGCCAGGGGCCCTCGAACACCGGGGAGCTGTTTTTT.

This clone was found once. No DNA is shown, since the ends of the CDR3 on it are uncertain; the CDR3 is the one TCRdb lists. CDR3 protein: CASSQDFGPVNNSPLHF. The chain employs TRBV4-1 and TRBJ1-6; TRBD1 is the table's D call, not checked against the DNA. The CDR3 region is 17 residues in length, termini included. The germline gives CDR1 MGHRA, CDR2 YSYEKL.

V is TRBV2 and J is TRBJ1-2, with D perhaps matching TRBD1 (5 bases). The V gene's germline CDR1 is SNHLY and CDR2 FYNNEI. This CDR3 comprises 11 residues. Between the trimmed V and J ends, which lost 8 bases and 8 bases, there was a span of 12 bases. The CDR3, as DNA: TGTGCCAGCGGGCAGGGAGGCGGCTACACCTTC. This sequence encodes CASGQGGGYTF. Full variable domain (outside the CDR3, taken from reference TRBV2 and TRBJ1-2): EPEVTQTPSHQVTQMGQEVILRCVPISNHLYFYWYRQILGQKVEFLVSFYNNEISEKSEIFDDQFSVERPDGSNFTLKIRSTKLEDSAMYFCASGQGGGYTFGSGTRLTVV.

This sequence joins TRBV19 and TRBJ1-3; D is unclear. Trimming removed 5 bases from V and 0 bases from J, with 11 bases in between. This CDR3 spans 15 amino acids. Looked up from germline, CDR1 is LNHDA and CDR2 is SQIVND (reference sequence). Here the CDR3 reads CASSVCGSSGNTIYF. The CDR3 DNA reads as TGTGCCAGTAGTGTCTGTGGGAGCTCTGGAAACACCATATATTTT. Looking up the rest from reference TRBV19 and TRBJ1-3 gives the full variable domain: DGGITQSPKYLFRKEGQNVTLSCEQNLNHDAMYWYRQDPGQGLRLIYYSQIVNDFQKGDIAEGYSVSREKKESFPLTVTSAQKNPTAFYLCASSVCGSSGNTIYFGEGSWLTVV.

The chain employs TRBV28 and TRBJ1-5, with D perhaps matching TRBD1 (6 bases). V lost 5 bases, J lost 5 bases, and 22 bases lay in between. Germline CDR1 MDHEN, CDR2 SYDVKM. This CDR3 is 17 amino acids long. The chain's CDR3 is CASSPLTSGQVHQPQHF. The DNA for the CDR3 is TGTGCCAGCAGTCCGCTAACTTCGGGACAAGTTCATCAGCCCCAGCATTTT.

The rearrangement links TRBV4-2 to TRBJ2-1, with TRBD1 identical over 9 bases. CDR1 and CDR2 from the germline V gene are LGHNA and YNFKEQ. The CDR3 length is 15 residues. J gave up 8 bases and V 1 base, and 6 bases lay outside the gene matches. The CDR3 nucleotides are TGTGCCAGCAGCCAAGCGGGGACAGGGCGCTATGAGCAGTTCTTC. Protein product: CASSQAGTGRYEQFF.

This chain uses TRBV27 with TRBJ1-5, with D unresolved. The V gene lost 6 bases and the J gene lost 4 bases, with 13 bases spanning the gap. Looked up from germline, CDR1 is MNHEY and CDR2 is SMNVEV (reference sequence). This CDR3 region has 14 residues. The CDR3 loop is CASSSRGGNQPQHF. Written as DNA, the CDR3 is TGTGCCAGCAGCTCGCGGGGTGGAAATCAGCCCCAGCATTTT.

The chain carries TRBV7-2 and TRBJ1-2, with a weak D call TRBD1 (6 bases). V was shortened by 1 base and J by 3 bases, with 15 bases between the two germline ends. The CDR3 is 16 amino acids. The germline CDR1 and CDR2 sequences are SGHTA and FQGNSA. As DNA, the CDR3 is TGTGCCAGCAGCTTAGGGGGGGGCCCGGGCCACTATGGCTACACCTTC. Residues: CASSLGGGPGHYGYTF.

The V and J genes are TRBV5-6 and TRBJ2-2; 10 bases are a match to TRBD1. Germline assignment: CDR1 SGHDT and CDR2 YYEEEE. CDR3 size: 16 residues. The ends lost 2 bases at V and 6 bases at J; junction bases unmatched: 7. The CDR3 nucleotides are TGTGCCAGCAGCTTCCGGGACAGGGGATCGGCCGGGGAGCTGTTTTTT. This gives the protein CASSFRDRGSAGELFF.

The table lists this clone with a few counts. V gene TRBV28 combines with J gene TRBJ1-2, with no clear D. Germline lookup yields CDR1 MDHEN and CDR2 SYDVKM. The CDR3 extends over 15 amino acids. V was trimmed by 5 bases and J by 8 bases, leaving 21 bases between them. The DNA for the CDR3 is TGTGCCAGCAGTCTCTTATCGGAGAATATTCGGGGCTACACCTTC. Translation gives CASSLLSENIRGYTF.

The chain couples TRBV11-3 to TRBJ1-2, with 8 bases aligning to TRBD1. The CDR3 runs 16 residues. J was trimmed by 0 bases and V by 2 bases; bases with no gene match: 5. Germline V CDR1 and CDR2: SGHNT, YENEEA. The CDR3 coding sequence is TGTGCCAGCAGCTTAAGGACAGGGCCATCTAACTATGGCTACACCTTC. This gives the protein CASSLRTGPSNYGYTF.

The chain has TRBV5-4 and TRBJ2-2, with TRBD2 matching 9 bases. This CDR3 has 17 amino acids. Germline V gene data show CDR1 as SGHNT and CDR2 as YYREEE (reference sequence). The trim removed 5 bases at V and 1 base at J, leaving 9 bases unmatched. The DNA of the CDR3 is TGTGCCAGCAGTCCCTCGGGACTAGCTAGGAACACCGGGGAGCTGTTTTTT. This codes for CASSPSGLARNTGELFF.

This clone was recorded once. The J gene is TRBJ2-1, the V gene TRBV19; 8 positions match TRBD1. Germline trimming cut 1 base from V and 8 bases from J; bases unmatched to any gene: 7. Germline CDR1 and CDR2: LNHDA and SQIVND (reference sequence). This CDR3 region has 15 residues. CDR3 DNA: TGTGCCAGTAGTATAGTCACCCAGGGGGCAGATGAGCAGTTCTTC. It encodes CASSIVTQGADEQFF.

V is TRBV6-5 and J is TRBJ2-1, with TRBD2 matching 8 bases. V lost 0 bases and J lost 4; bases outside the gene matches: 5. Germline V CDR1 and CDR2: MNHEY, SVGAGI. CDR3 length: 16 amino acids. CDR3 loop: CASSYSLREAYNEQFF. CDR3 DNA sequence: TGTGCCAGCAGTTACTCTTTGCGGGAGGCTTACAATGAGCAGTTCTTC.

The gene calls are TRBV7-9 and TRBJ2-3; D possibly corresponds to TRBD2 (6 bases). CDR1 and CDR2 from the germline V gene are SEHNR and FQNEAQ (reference sequence). Deletions cut 5 bases from V and 7 bases from J, with 16 bases between. This CDR3 spans 14 amino acids. CDR3 nucleotides: TGTGCCAGCAGCCGTATAACGGGAGCTTATACGCAGTATTTT. Its protein is CASSRITGAYTQYF.

The J gene is TRBJ2-7, the V gene TRBV7-6, with 14 nucleotides matching TRBD2. The CDR3 consists of 18 residues. Germline V gene sequence: CDR1 SGHVS, CDR2 FNYEAQ. After removal of 5 bases from V and 0 bases from J, the junction contained 9 bases not matched to a gene. CDR3 protein: CASSRGTSGSISSYEQYF. DNA for the CDR3: TGTGCCAGCAGCCGCGGGACTAGCGGGAGTATTAGCTCCTACGAGCAGTACTTC.

V is TRBV19 and J is TRBJ2-7; 12 bases are a match to TRBD2. The CDR3 is made up of 16 amino acids. Trimming cost V 5 bases and J 3 bases; bases outside gene matches: 8. From germline, CDR1 is LNHDA and CDR2 SQIVND (reference sequence). The CDR3 loop reads CASSSRTSGTIYEQYF. In DNA form, the CDR3 reads TGTGCCAGTAGTTCCCGGACTAGCGGGACGATCTACGAGCAGTACTTC.

The J gene is TRBJ1-5, the V gene TRBV20-1; D gene uncertain. The CDR3 covers 13 residues. Germline lookup yields CDR1 DFQATT and CDR2 SNEGSKA (reference sequence). Between the trimmed V and J ends, which lost 3 bases and 4 bases, there was a span of 10 bases. DNA of the CDR3: TGCAGTGCTAGTAAACAGAGTAATCAGCCCCAGCATTTT. It codes for CSASKQSNQPQHF.